Following are 20 T cell receptor beta chains from one sample sequenced in a study of OX40 agonist ivuxolimab in advanced cancers. The protocol was immunoSEQ multiplex PCR, while the TCRdb copy is restricted to in-frame clones and leaves out a portion. Altogether under 80,000 clones are present, less than 90% being singletons, with the ten largest covering roughly 0.58%. The material was CD4+ or CD8+ T cells sorted from blood, obtained in a trial of the OX40 agonist ivuxolimab. The source of these receptors is an adult with an advanced solid tumor such as melanoma, head and neck, liver or kidney cancer.

The chain couples TRBV4-2 to TRBJ2-3; the match to TRBD1 covers 9 bases. The CDR3 has 16 residues. The junction had 4 bases not matched to a gene; V was cut back by 0 bases and J by 3 bases. Germline lookup yields CDR1 LGHNA and CDR2 YNFKEQ. In DNA form, the CDR3 reads TGTGCCAGCAGCCAAGAGAAGGGACAGGGTACAGATACGCAGTATTTT. Protein: CASSQEKGQGTDTQYF.

The chain uses TRBV12-5 and TRBJ2-7, with TRBD2 as a possible D gene (7 bases). Germline loops: CDR1 LGHNT, CDR2 FRNRAP. The CDR3 spans 15 residues. The CDR3 protein is CFPGGGPILVYEQYF. CDR3 DNA: TGTTTTCCTGGGGGGGGGCCGATCCTGGTCTACGAGCAGTACTTC.

The CDR3 region is CASSLRSGNTEAFF. The CDR3, as DNA: TGTGCCAGCAGCTTAAGGTCCGGGAACACTGAAGCTTTCTTT. This chain joins TRBV11-2 and TRBJ1-1; unclear D gene. The CDR3 contains 14 residues. The V end was cut by 2 bases, the J end by 1 base, with 8 bases between. CDR1 SGHAT and CDR2 FQNNGV come from the germline V gene.

The V and J genes are TRBV4-3 and TRBJ2-1; 11 bases are shared with TRBD2. CDR3 length equals 16 residues. The V gene end was trimmed by 4 bases and the J gene end by 3 bases; junction bases not matched to a gene: 5. Germline V gives CDR1 LGHNA, CDR2 YSLEER. For the CDR3, the DNA is TGCGCCAGCAGCCGGGTGGGACTAGCGGACTACAATGAGCAGTTCTTC. Protein sequence: CASSRVGLADYNEQFF.

This clone was seen once. The chain carries TRBV19 and TRBJ1-2; 8 bases align to TRBD1. The CDR3 covers 14 residues. Germline trimming cut 4 bases from V and 4 bases from J; bases unmatched to any gene: 5. Germline V CDR1 and CDR2: LNHDA, SQIVND (reference sequence). Here the CDR3 reads CASSTRGRTYGYTF. The DNA of the CDR3 is TGTGCCAGTAGTACCAGGGGGCGCACCTATGGCTACACCTTC.

This clone occurred once. The chain couples TRBV7-9 to TRBJ1-6; TRBD1 aligns across 7 bases. The junction had 13 bases not matched to a gene; V was cut back by 3 bases and J by 14 bases. Per the germline V gene, CDR1 is SEHNR and CDR2 is FQNEAQ (reference sequence). The CDR3 sequence is 15 residues long. The CDR3 protein is CASSLESGQTVTLHF. CDR3 DNA sequence: TGTGCCAGCAGCTTGGAATCGGGACAGACTGTTACCCTCCACTTT.

This chain joins TRBV29-1 and TRBJ1-1; D gene ambiguous. CDR1 SQVTM and CDR2 ANQGSEA come from the germline V gene. V was pared by 7 bases and J by 0 bases, with 9 bases between. This CDR3 comprises 12 residues. The CDR3 reads CSGGSLNTEAFF. DNA of the CDR3: TGCAGCGGAGGGTCTTTGAACACTGAAGCTTTCTTT.

In this sample, this clone turned up once. The V gene is TRBV7-8, the J gene TRBJ1-3, with 12 bases identical to TRBD1. Per the germline V gene, CDR1 is SGHVS and CDR2 is FQNEAQ. With V trimmed by 5 bases and J by 8 bases, 10 bases remained unmatched. This CDR3 comprises 16 residues. DNA for the CDR3: TGTGCCAGCAGCCACATAATGGGACAGGGGGCAGACACCATATATTTT. Its protein is CASSHIMGQGADTIYF.

The chain is built from TRBV29-1 and TRBJ1-1; unclear D gene. V shed 7 bases and J shed 4 bases, with 10 bases lying between them. Per the germline V gene, CDR1 is SQVTM and CDR2 is ANQGSEA. The length of the CDR3 is 11 residues. In DNA form, the CDR3 reads TGCAGCGCCCAGTGGGTCACTGAAGCTTTCTTT. Its protein product is CSAQWVTEAFF.

The chain combines TRBV2 with TRBJ2-7, with 11 bases lining up with TRBD2. Germline assignment: CDR1 SNHLY and CDR2 FYNNEI. V was clipped by 6 bases and J by 5 bases; unmatched bases: 9. The CDR3 is 15 residues long. CDR3 region: CASREWQTSGNEQYF. DNA for the CDR3: TGTGCCAGCAGGGAATGGCAGACTAGCGGGAACGAGCAGTACTTC.

V gene TRBV5-8 combines with J gene TRBJ2-1, with D perhaps TRBD1 (6 bases). CDR1 and CDR2 from the germline V gene are SGHTS and YDEGEE. V lost 4 bases and J 10 bases, leaving 18 bases between the germline ends. The CDR3 extends over 14 amino acids. The DNA for the CDR3 is TGTGCCAGCAGCGCGGACAGCCCGTATCCGGAGCAGTTCTTC. It codes for CASSADSPYPEQFF.

This clone has more than one count but fewer than ten. This chain joins TRBV9 and TRBJ2-2; maybe TRBD1 (6 bases). The V and J ends lost 4 bases and 0 bases respectively, with 10 bases between them. The CDR3 runs to 15 residues. Per germline, CDR1 SGDLS and CDR2 YYNGEE. In nucleotides, the CDR3 is TGTGCCAGCAGCTTCCGGGACACGAACACCGGGGAGCTGTTTTTT. Its translation is CASSFRDTNTGELFF.

The rearrangement links TRBV10-3 to TRBJ1-2; no reliable D call. This CDR3 has 11 amino acids. The germline gives CDR1 ENHRY, CDR2 SYGVKD. V lost 7 bases to trimming and J lost 2 bases, with 5 bases between them. The CDR3 is CAIMDNYGYTF. In nucleotides, the CDR3 is TGTGCCATCATGGACAACTATGGCTACACCTTC.

Only one count was recorded for this clone. The chain couples TRBV2 to TRBJ1-5; possible D gene TRBD1, 5 bases. The CDR3 has 15 amino acids. The ends were cut back, 2 bases at V and 2 bases at J, with 10 bases in the middle. Germline V gene lookup returns CDR1 SNHLY and CDR2 FYNNEI. The CDR3 DNA sequence: TGTGCCAGCAGTGAAAGGGGAAGGGGCAATCAGCCCCAGCATTTT. It yields the protein CASSERGRGNQPQHF.

The chain carries TRBV19 and TRBJ1-1, with 7 nucleotides matching TRBD1. V lost 3 bases to trimming and J lost 1 base; unmatched junction nucleotides: 2. Germline CDR1 and CDR2: LNHDA and SQIVND (reference sequence). This CDR3 spans 14 amino acids. CDR3 region: CASSIGQANTEAFF. The CDR3 DNA sequence: TGTGCCAGTAGTATCGGACAGGCGAACACTGAAGCTTTCTTT. The variable domain in full, with the rest retrieved from reference TRBV19 and TRBJ1-1, is DGGITQSPKYLFRKEGQNVTLSCEQNLNHDAMYWYRQDPGQGLRLIYYSQIVNDFQKGDIAEGYSVSREKKESFPLTVTSAQKNPTAFYLCASSIGQANTEAFFGQGTRLTVV.

J is TRBJ2-7 and V is TRBV30; unclear D gene. Per germline, CDR1 GTSNPN and CDR2 SVGIG (reference sequence). V shed 3 bases and J shed 2 bases, with 14 bases lying between them. The CDR3 has 14 amino acids. The CDR3 spells CAWRRHPSTYEQYF. CDR3 bases: TGTGCCTGGAGGAGACACCCCTCCACCTACGAGCAGTACTTC.

This chain joins TRBV11-3 and TRBJ2-5; 7 bases fit TRBD2. The CDR3 spans 14 residues. Germline CDR1 is SGHNT and CDR2 is YENEEA. V lost 1 base and J lost 5; bases outside the gene matches: 4. This CDR3 reads CASSLAGAGETQYF. The CDR3 DNA sequence: TGTGCCAGCAGCTTAGCGGGAGCGGGGGAGACCCAGTACTTC.

The chain couples TRBV7-2 to TRBJ1-1, with TRBD1 identical over 8 bases. The V gene end was trimmed by 4 bases and the J gene end by 6 bases; junction bases not matched to a gene: 7. The CDR3 length is 14 residues. Per germline, CDR1 SGHTA and CDR2 FQGNSA. The CDR3, as DNA: TGTGCCAGCAGCTCGACAGGGGTGTACGCTGAAGCTTTCTTT. It encodes CASSSTGVYAEAFF. The full variable domain, its missing parts supplied by reference TRBV7-2 and TRBJ1-1, is GAGVSQSPSNKVTEKGKDVELRCDPISGHTALYWYRQSLGQGLEFLIYFQGNSAPDKSGLPSDRFSAERTGGSVSTLTIQRTQQEDSAVYLCASSSTGVYAEAFFGQGTRLTVV.

The genes are TRBV28 and TRBJ2-1; 8 bases are a match to TRBD2. The CDR3 covers 16 residues. Germline V gene sequence: CDR1 MDHEN, CDR2 SYDVKM. Germline trimming cut 6 bases from V and 5 bases from J; bases unmatched to any gene: 12. DNA for the CDR3: TGTGCCAGCAGGCCAACCAGGACTAGCAGGAACAATGAGCAGTTCTTC. It specifies CASRPTRTSRNNEQFF.

V and J are TRBV7-8 and TRBJ1-1; no clear D gene. Germline lookup yields CDR1 SGHVS and CDR2 FQNEAQ. This CDR3 comprises 15 residues. With 5 bases removed from V and 0 bases from J, the gap between germline ends came to 13 bases. CDR3 amino acids: CASSPWLQMNTEAFF. The CDR3 DNA reads TGTGCCAGCAGCCCCTGGTTGCAAATGAACACTGAAGCTTTCTTT. The variable domain in full, with the rest retrieved from reference TRBV7-8 and TRBJ1-1, is GAGVSQSPRYKVAKRGQDVALRCDPISGHVSLFWYQQALGQGPEFLTYFQNEAQLDKSGLPSDRFFAERPEGSVSTLKIQRTQQEDSAVYLCASSPWLQMNTEAFFGQGTRLTVV.